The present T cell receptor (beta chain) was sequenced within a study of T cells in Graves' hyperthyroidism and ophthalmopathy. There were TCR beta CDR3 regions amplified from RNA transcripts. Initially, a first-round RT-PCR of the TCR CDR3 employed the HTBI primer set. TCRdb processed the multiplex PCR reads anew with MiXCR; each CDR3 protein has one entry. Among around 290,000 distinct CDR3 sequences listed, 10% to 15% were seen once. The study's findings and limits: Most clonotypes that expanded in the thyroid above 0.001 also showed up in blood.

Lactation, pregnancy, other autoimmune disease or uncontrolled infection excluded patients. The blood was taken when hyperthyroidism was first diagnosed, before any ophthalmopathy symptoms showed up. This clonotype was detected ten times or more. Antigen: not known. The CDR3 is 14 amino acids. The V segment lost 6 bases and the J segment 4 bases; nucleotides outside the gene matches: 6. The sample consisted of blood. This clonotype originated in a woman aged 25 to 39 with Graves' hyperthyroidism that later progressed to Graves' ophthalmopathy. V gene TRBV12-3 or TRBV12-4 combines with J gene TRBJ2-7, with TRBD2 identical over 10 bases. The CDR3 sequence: CASRRTSGDYEQYF. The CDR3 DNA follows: TGTGCCAGCAGACGGACTAGCGGAGATTACGAGCAGTACTTC.